This T cell receptor (beta chain) was sequenced in a study of CD8 T cells in Susac syndrome. With V trimmed by 1 base and J by 5 bases, 6 bases remained unmatched. There are 15 residues in the CDR3. CDR1 and CDR2 (germline): LGHDT, YNNKEL (reference sequence). From blood CD8+ and CD4+ T cells, the TCR beta chain was sequenced. The RNA, about 0.45 to 1 ug, was put through reverse transcription using random hexamers. An immunoSEQ multiplex PCR generated amplified TCR beta CDR3 products spanning 54 Vbeta and 13 Jbeta. Via MiXCR, TCRdb re-called the immunoSEQ multiplex PCR reads, giving one row per CDR3 protein. The sample contains more than 95,000 distinct CDR3 sequences, 90% to 95% of which appear only once.

The sample comprised CD4+ T cells from PBMCs. The V and J genes are TRBV3-1 and TRBJ2-5; TRBD2 matches at 8 bases. The receptor was isolated from a human donor with multiple sclerosis. For the CDR3, the DNA is TGTGCCAGCAGCCAAGTGTTTCAGCGGGGGGAGACCCAGTACTTC. As protein: CASSQVFQRGETQYF.